These 7 T cell receptor beta chains were all obtained from the same sample, sequenced in a study of OX40 agonist ivuxolimab in advanced cancers. The method was immunoSEQ multiplex PCR; TCRdb's version includes in-frame clones alone and lacks a portion of them. The repertoire includes approximately 49,000 clones, about four fifths of them detected once, and 0.9% to 1.2% sits in the top ten. The starting material was CD4+ or CD8+ T cells sorted from blood, obtained in a trial of the OX40 agonist ivuxolimab. These receptors were obtained from an adult with an advanced solid tumor such as melanoma, head and neck, liver or kidney cancer.

This chain connects TRBV2 to TRBJ1-2, with a weak D call TRBD1 (6 bases). Deletions cut 6 bases from V and 0 bases from J, with 14 bases between. CDR1 SNHLY and CDR2 FYNNEI come from the germline V gene. This CDR3 has 15 residues. The CDR3 nucleotides read TGTGCCAGCAGGGGTCTCAGGGGAACTAACTATGGCTACACCTTC. Protein sequence: CASRGLRGTNYGYTF.

V and J are TRBV27 and TRBJ1-1; 7 nucleotides line up with TRBD1. The CDR3 is 15 residues long. Looked up from germline, CDR1 is MNHEY and CDR2 is SMNVEV (reference sequence). J gave up 3 bases and V 6 bases, and 10 bases lay outside the gene matches. CDR3 in DNA: TGTGCCAGCAGATACAGGGGTGCTTTGGACACTGAAGCTTTCTTT. Translating gives CASRYRGALDTEAFF.

This clone was seen only a few times. The rearrangement links TRBV4-2 to TRBJ1-1, with 7 nucleotides matching TRBD1. The CDR3 is made up of 16 amino acids. Germline V gene lookup returns CDR1 LGHNA and CDR2 YNFKEQ. V shed 0 bases and J 0 bases; nucleotides not matched to a gene: 4. Here the CDR3 DNA reads TGTGCCAGCAGCCAAGACACTGACAGGGTGAACACTGAAGCTTTCTTT. Its translation: CASSQDTDRVNTEAFF.

The rearrangement links TRBV5-4 to TRBJ2-7; D perhaps matches TRBD1 (6 bases). Germline V gene lookup returns CDR1 SGHNT and CDR2 YYREEE (reference sequence). The CDR3 sequence is 13 residues long. The V and J ends lost 4 bases and 3 bases respectively, with 11 bases between them. The CDR3 loop is CASSLTGVYEQYF. The CDR3 DNA reads TGTGCCAGCAGCCTGACAGGAGTCTACGAGCAGTACTTC. The full variable domain, with the rest looked up from reference TRBV5-4 and TRBJ2-7, is ETGVTQSPTHLIKTRGQQVTLRCSSQSGHNTVSWYQQALGQGPQFIFQYYREEENGRGNFPPRFSGLQFPNYSSELNVNALELDDSALYLCASSLTGVYEQYFGPGTRLTVT.

Concerning this clone: The junction differs from germline at one of its ends, possibly a read error. This chain connects TRBV4-3 to TRBJ2-5, with 7 nucleotides matching TRBD2. Germline V gives CDR1 LGHNA, CDR2 YSLEER. This CDR3 is 15 amino acids long. CDR3 loop: CASSQGLGVLETQYF. The DNA for the CDR3 is TGCGCCAGCAGTCAAGGACTAGGTGTGTTGGAGACCCAGTACTTC.

On this clone: Relative to the germline gene, one junction end is altered; a read error may explain this. The J gene is TRBJ1-2, the V gene TRBV6-1; D ambiguous. This CDR3 has 15 residues. CDR1 and CDR2 (germline): MNHNS, SASEGT. CDR3 sequence reads: CASSQAITNIYGYTF. CDR3 sequence (DNA): TGTGCCAGCAGTCAAGCGATAACTAATATCTATGGCTACACCTTC.

V and J are TRBV29-1 and TRBJ2-1, with no clear D. The length of the CDR3 is 12 residues. V was trimmed by 5 bases and J by 5 bases, leaving 10 bases between them. Germline-derived CDR1 and CDR2 are SQVTM and ANQGSEA. CDR3 protein: CSVRRGDNEQFF. CDR3 DNA: TGCAGCGTTCGCAGAGGTGACAATGAGCAGTTCTTC.